The table lists the clone carrying this TCR beta chain with many counts. Its antigen is not known. TCRdb independently ran MiXCR on the reads; one entry per CDR3 protein. The sample holds approximately 77,000 distinct CDR3 sequences; roughly 20% are singletons and the top ten take around 8%. The data were obtained in a study of type 1 regulatory T cells. Trimming left V 3 bases short and J 3 bases short, with 16 bases between. The CDR3 sequence is 15 residues long. Germline V CDR1 and CDR2: DFQATT, SNEGSKA (reference sequence). Study-wide points: Tr1 cells had a more restricted TCR repertoire than non-Tr1 cells.

The chain combines TRBV20-1 with TRBJ2-3, with a weak D call TRBD2 (6 bases). This receptor was identified in a human donor in good health. The specimen was cultured type 1 regulatory T (Tr1) cells, either the whole culture or a sorted fraction (not recorded which). CDR3 nucleotide sequence: TGCAGTGCTAGCGGACGGAGGGCCGGAACAGATACGCAGTATTTT. Its translation: CSASGRRAGTDTQYF.